Reported below is one TCR beta chain. Its antigen remains unknown. This specimen comes from a study of shared clonotypes between healthy human individuals. Study-level background: For every donor, three CD4 naive, three CD4 memory, two CD8 naive and one CD8 memory plates were used.

Study results and caveats: Memory subsets had estimated richness that was generally smaller than that of naive subsets.

Donors, without exception, were Caucasian adults residing in Nashville, Tennessee. TCRdb keeps only in-frame clones here, not all; method: immunoSEQ multiplex PCR. The sample records over a million clones, 65% to 80% being singletons. The TCR was taken from a man aged 18 to 30 in good health. Sequencing used memory CD4+ T cells sorted from blood. Sample subset: CD45RA-negative fraction.

The CDR3 nucleotides read TGCGCCAGCAGCTTGGGTACCCAGGGACTCGAAGCTTTCTTT. It translates to CASSLGTQGLEAFF. The chain employs TRBV5-1 and TRBJ1-1; a weak D match, TRBD1 (5 bases). The V and J ends lost 0 bases and 8 bases respectively, with 14 bases between them. CDR3 length: 14 amino acids. Per the germline V gene, CDR1 is SGHRS and CDR2 is YFSETQ.